These 31 T cell receptor beta chains share one sample of origin, sequenced in a study of T cells in Graves' hyperthyroidism and ophthalmopathy. What was amplified from RNA transcripts were TCR beta CDR3 regions. Initially, a first-round RT-PCR of the TCR CDR3 employed the HTBI primer set. TCRdb fed the multiplex PCR reads into MiXCR, producing one record per CDR3 protein. The table has around 420,000 distinct CDR3 sequences, 15% to 17% seen once. Sequencing used blood. Every receptor here comes from a young woman with Graves' hyperthyroidism.

Many counts were recorded for this clonotype. DNA for the CDR3: TGTGCCAGCAGTTCCGGGACGGACGAAGAGACCCAGTACTTC. It encodes CASSSGTDEETQYF. The V and J genes are TRBV28 and TRBJ2-5; possibly TRBD1 or TRBD2 for D (5 bases each). V was clipped by 4 bases and J by 3 bases, with 12 bases between them. Germline V gene sequence: CDR1 MDHEN, CDR2 SYDVKM. CDR3 size: 14 residues.

This clonotype has at least ten counts. The chain links TRBV11-3 to TRBJ2-7; TRBD2 matches at 9 bases. V lost 5 bases and J lost 3; bases outside the gene matches: 8. The germline V gene encodes CDR1 SGHNT and CDR2 YENEEA. The CDR3 is 15 residues long. CDR3 sequence (DNA): TGTGCCAGCAGCCGTTCTAGCGGGAAGGACTACGAGCAGTACTTC. Translating gives CASSRSSGKDYEQYF.

The chain couples TRBV27 to TRBJ1-6, with 7 bases fitting TRBD1. Germline-derived CDR1 and CDR2 are MNHEY and SMNVEV (reference sequence). The CDR3 has 15 amino acids. Trimming took 5 bases from V and 2 from J; bases not matched to a gene: 3. Written as DNA, the CDR3 is TGTGCCAGCAGTATACAGGGGACCTATAATTCACCCCTCCACTTT. As protein: CASSIQGTYNSPLHF.

This clonotype came up many times. The gene calls are TRBV6-2 or TRBV6-3 and TRBJ2-7; D is undetermined. This CDR3 spans 14 amino acids. The germline V gene encodes CDR1 MNHEY and CDR2 SVGEGT. The V end lost 6 bases, the J end lost 0 bases, and 12 bases lay between the germline ends. The CDR3 sequence is CASSEHSVSYEQYF. CDR3 sequence (DNA): TGTGCCAGCAGCGAACATTCCGTCTCCTACGAGCAGTACTTC.

There are many counts of this clonotype. This chain connects TRBV6-2 or TRBV6-3 to TRBJ1-1; no reliable D call. The CDR3 extends over 14 amino acids. Trimming pared 6 bases from V and 4 bases from J, leaving 15 bases between. In germline, CDR1 is MNHEY, CDR2 SVGEGT. CDR3 coding DNA: TGTGCCAGCAGATCTCCCCGGTCGCCCACTGAAGCTTTCTTT. The encoded protein is CASRSPRSPTEAFF.

This clonotype was observed many times. The gene calls are TRBV27 and TRBJ1-5, with 10 bases aligning to TRBD1. Germline V gene lookup returns CDR1 MNHEY and CDR2 SMNVEV (reference sequence). The CDR3 totals 18 residues. V dropped 8 bases and J dropped 6; count of bases not matched to a gene: 19. For the CDR3, the DNA is TGTGCCAGCCGTCCCGCGACAGGGGGCTCTGAGAGGATTCAGCCCCAGCATTTT. It yields the protein CASRPATGGSERIQPQHF.

This clonotype came up a few times. The chain joins TRBV7-9 to TRBJ1-4, with 7 bases aligning to TRBD1. This CDR3 is 14 amino acids long. V dropped 1 base and J dropped 9; count of bases not matched to a gene: 5. Germline CDR1 SEHNR, CDR2 FQNEAQ (reference sequence). The CDR3 DNA reads TGTGCCAGCAGCTTAGTAGGGGGCCGTAAAAAACTGTTTTTT. Translating it yields CASSLVGGRKKLFF.

Ten or more counts support this clonotype. V is TRBV9 and J is TRBJ1-3; maybe TRBD1 (6 bases). The V gene's germline CDR1 is SGDLS and CDR2 YYNGEE. The CDR3 loop spans 16 amino acids. V lost 0 bases and J 0 bases, leaving 10 bases between the germline ends. The CDR3 bases are TGTGCCAGCAGCGTAGGACAGGTTGGCTCTGGAAACACCATATATTTT. Translation: CASSVGQVGSGNTIYF.

This clonotype was recorded a few times. The chain carries TRBV24-1 and TRBJ2-3; 7 bases are a match to TRBD2. V lost 5 bases and J lost 4; bases outside the gene matches: 2. Per germline, CDR1 KGHDR and CDR2 SFDVKD. The CDR3 is 13 amino acids. This chain's CDR3 is CATSVGGADTQYF. The CDR3 coding sequence is TGTGCCACCAGTGTGGGGGGGGCAGATACGCAGTATTTT.

As regards this clonotype: An end of the junction does not agree with germline; a read error may underlie this. The chain joins TRBV10-3 to TRBJ1-5, with D possibly being TRBD1 (5 bases). This CDR3 spans 13 amino acids. Germline CDR1 is ENHRY and CDR2 is SYGVKD. CDR3 in DNA: TGTGCCACCAGGGAATTTAGCAATCAGCCCCAGAATTTT. This codes for CATREFSNQPQNF.

This clonotype was picked up many times. The chain carries TRBV5-1 and TRBJ2-7; TRBD2 matches 12 bases. Per the germline V gene, CDR1 is SGHRS and CDR2 is YFSETQ. Trimming took 4 bases from V and 3 from J; bases not matched to a gene: 8. The CDR3 spans 16 residues. This chain's CDR3 is CASSPRTSGTHYEQYF. As DNA, the CDR3 is TGCGCCAGCAGCCCAAGGACTAGCGGGACGCACTACGAGCAGTACTTC. Using reference TRBV5-1 and TRBJ2-7 for the parts outside the CDR3, the full variable domain is KAGVTQTPRYLIKTRGQQVTLSCSPISGHRSVSWYQQTPGQGLQFLFEYFSETQRNKGNFPGRFSGRQFSNSRSEMNVSTLELGDSALYLCASSPRTSGTHYEQYFGPGTRLTVT.

This clonotype has only a few counts. This chain connects TRBV3-1 to TRBJ1-4; no firm D call. With 1 base removed from V and 7 bases from J, the gap between germline ends came to 10 bases. Germline assignment: CDR1 LGHDT and CDR2 YNNKEL (reference sequence). This CDR3 has 14 residues. CDR3 amino acids: CASSQVTVAEKLFF. The CDR3 region has the DNA TGTGCCAGCAGCCAAGTAACAGTGGCTGAAAAACTGTTTTTT.

Ten or more counts support this clonotype. The chain joins TRBV5-1 to TRBJ1-4; D is possibly TRBD1 (5 bases). The germline V and J ends were trimmed by 4 bases and 8 bases, with 18 bases remaining between them. The CDR3 runs to 15 residues. CDR1 is SGHRS, CDR2 YFSETQ, per germline. CDR3 region: CASSRSGGSGEKLFF. CDR3 DNA sequence: TGCGCCAGCAGCCGTAGCGGGGGATCGGGAGAAAAACTGTTTTTT.

This clonotype has a count of ten or more. The chain uses TRBV28 and TRBJ2-7, with a tentative D call TRBD2 (6 bases). Trimming removed 6 bases at V and 9 bases at J, with 21 bases between. Per the germline V gene, CDR1 is MDHEN and CDR2 is SYDVKM. The CDR3 has 14 residues. For the CDR3, the DNA is TGTGCCAGCAGGACGGGAGACCCTTTACGAGGGCAGTACTTC. Amino acid sequence: CASRTGDPLRGQYF.

The CDR3 region has the DNA TGTGCCAGCAGTTCCCGGGGCTGGACTGAAGCTTTCTTT. It yields the protein CASSSRGWTEAFF. The chain uses TRBV27 and TRBJ1-1; weak D call: TRBD1 (5 bases). The CDR3 totals 13 residues. Germline values: CDR1 MNHEY, CDR2 SMNVEV (reference sequence). V was pared by 4 bases and J by 5 bases, with 11 bases between.

This clonotype was found many times. V gene TRBV12-3 or TRBV12-4 combines with J gene TRBJ2-5; 7 nucleotides match TRBD1. The CDR3 totals 15 residues. V dropped 2 bases and J dropped 2; count of bases not matched to a gene: 5. CDR3 in amino acids: CASSLQDRVQETQYF. The CDR3 nucleotides are TGTGCCAGCAGTTTACAAGACAGGGTACAAGAGACCCAGTACTTC.

In its sample, this clonotype was seen a few times. This chain connects TRBV12-3 or TRBV12-4 to TRBJ1-6, with 7 bases identical to TRBD1. Trimming at V came to 7 bases and at J to 8 bases, leaving 5 bases not matched to a gene. This CDR3 has 13 amino acids. This CDR3 reads CASTQGVYSPLHF. The CDR3 nucleotides are TGTGCCAGCACCCAGGGGGTTTATTCACCCCTCCACTTT.

This clonotype was counted at least ten times. V usage is TRBV2 and J usage is TRBJ2-5, with no clear D. This CDR3 is 12 amino acids long. Germline assignment: CDR1 SNHLY and CDR2 FYNNEI. Trimming pared 3 bases from V and 7 bases from J, leaving 9 bases between. The CDR3 loop is CASSEARGTQYF. The CDR3 DNA follows: TGTGCCAGCAGTGAGGCCCGAGGGACCCAGTACTTC. Drawing the rest from reference TRBV2 and TRBJ2-5, the complete variable domain is EPEVTQTPSHQVTQMGQEVILRCVPISNHLYFYWYRQILGQKVEFLVSFYNNEISEKSEIFDDQFSVERPDGSNFTLKIRSTKLEDSAMYFCASSEARGTQYFGPGTRLLVL.

In its sample, this clonotype was seen a few times. The chain couples TRBV20-1 to TRBJ1-4; D unclear. Germline V gene data show CDR1 as DFQATT and CDR2 as SNEGSKA (reference sequence). Trimming took off 5 bases at V and 6 bases at J, with 25 bases between the two ends. The CDR3 covers 17 residues. Here the CDR3 reads CSARTEFLPDGYEKLFF. The CDR3 DNA reads TGCAGTGCTCGGACCGAATTCCTCCCCGACGGCTATGAAAAACTGTTTTTT.

This clonotype was detected many times. The J gene is TRBJ2-7, the V gene TRBV2; D may be TRBD2 (5 bases). This CDR3 comprises 13 residues. V gave up 3 bases and J gave up 0 bases, with 6 bases separating them. Germline values: CDR1 SNHLY, CDR2 FYNNEI. In DNA, the CDR3 is TGTGCCAGCAGTGATGGAGGCTCCTACGAGCAGTACTTC. Its protein is CASSDGGSYEQYF.

This clonotype was counted many times. The rearrangement uses TRBV4-3 and TRBJ2-7; D not certain. The CDR3 is 15 residues long. The germline gives CDR1 LGHNA, CDR2 YSLEER. The germline V and J ends were trimmed by 3 bases and 2 bases, with 14 bases remaining between them. The CDR3 DNA sequence: TGCGCCAGCAGCCACTCAAGGACGGAGACCTACGAGCAGTACTTC. As protein: CASSHSRTETYEQYF.

This chain links TRBV20-1 with TRBJ1-6; tentatively, D is TRBD1 (5 bases). The V gene lost 0 bases and the J gene lost 10 bases, with 19 bases spanning the gap. The CDR3 loop spans 16 amino acids. From germline, CDR1 is DFQATT and CDR2 SNEGSKA (reference sequence). The CDR3 DNA reads TGCAGTGCTAGAGATCGGACTACAGGAGCTGGGTCACCCCTCCACTTT. As protein: CSARDRTTGAGSPLHF.

The chain is built from TRBV10-3 and TRBJ1-3; no definite D call. Trimming cost V 1 base and J 4 bases, with 8 bases left between them. The CDR3 is 14 residues long. In germline, CDR1 is ENHRY, CDR2 SYGVKD. The chain's CDR3 is CAISEFSKGNTIYF. The CDR3 region has the DNA TGTGCCATCAGTGAGTTCTCGAAGGGAAACACCATATATTTT.

The V and J genes are TRBV7-3 and TRBJ2-1; TRBD1 agrees at 8 bases. This CDR3 comprises 17 residues. Trimming at V came to 5 bases and at J to 6 bases, leaving 15 bases not matched to a gene. CDR1 SGHTA and CDR2 FQGTGA come from the germline V gene. The DNA of the CDR3 is TGTGCCAGCAGCCCTTTAGGGACAGGCCTTGTTGGCAATGAGCAGTTCTTC. The encoded protein is CASSPLGTGLVGNEQFF.

The rearrangement links TRBV7-9 to TRBJ1-1; a weak D match, TRBD1 (5 bases). The CDR3 extends over 12 amino acids. Germline lookup yields CDR1 SEHNR and CDR2 FQNEAQ (reference sequence). V was trimmed by 9 bases and J by 10 bases, leaving 18 bases between them. The DNA of the CDR3 is TGTGCCAGTAGTATTCAGGCCGGGGGAGCTTTCTTT. Translating it yields CASSIQAGGAFF. Full variable domain (remainder filled in from reference TRBV7-9 and TRBJ1-1): DTGVSQNPRHKITKRGQNVTFRCDPISEHNRLYWYRQTLGQGPEFLTYFQNEAQLEKSRLLSDRFSAERPKGSFSTLEIQRTEQGDSAMYLCASSIQAGGAFFGQGTRLTVV.

This chain joins TRBV19 and TRBJ1-1, with 9 bases lining up with TRBD1. With V trimmed by 6 bases and J by 0 bases, 5 bases remained unmatched. Germline lookup yields CDR1 LNHDA and CDR2 SQIVND (reference sequence). This CDR3 spans 15 amino acids. CDR3 sequence: CASRTGGHMNTEAFF. In DNA, the CDR3 is TGTGCCAGTAGGACAGGGGGACACATGAACACTGAAGCTTTCTTT.

This clonotype was found a few times. The J gene is TRBJ2-1, the V gene TRBV24-1; 13 bases match TRBD2. The germline gives CDR1 KGHDR, CDR2 SFDVKD. J lost 9 bases, V lost 2 bases, and 24 bases had no gene match. The CDR3 loop spans 22 amino acids. This CDR3 reads CATSDSTAGGTLVLAGGSEQFF. The CDR3 region has the DNA TGTGCCACCAGTGATTCCACCGCCGGGGGGACCCTGGTACTAGCGGGAGGGAGTGAGCAGTTCTTC.

This clonotype was recorded a few times. This sequence joins TRBV7-9 and TRBJ2-2; D gene uncertain. V lost 5 bases and J lost 5, with 18 bases in between. This CDR3 spans 16 amino acids. Looked up from germline, CDR1 is SEHNR and CDR2 is FQNEAQ (reference sequence). The CDR3 region is CASSPVPAKGTGELFF. In nucleotides, the CDR3 is TGTGCCAGCAGCCCTGTTCCCGCCAAAGGGACCGGGGAGCTGTTTTTT.

This rearrangement joins TRBV7-9 to TRBJ1-5; a weak D match, TRBD1 (6 bases). Trimming removed 1 base from V and 6 bases from J, with 16 bases in between. There are 16 residues in the CDR3. CDR1 is SEHNR, CDR2 FQNEAQ, per germline (reference sequence). The CDR3 is CASSLGTGGWGQPQHF. The CDR3 bases are TGTGCCAGCAGCTTAGGAACCGGGGGCTGGGGTCAGCCCCAGCATTTT. Filled out from reference TRBV7-9 and TRBJ1-5, the complete variable domain reads DTGVSQNPRHKITKRGQNVTFRCDPISEHNRLYWYRQTLGQGPEFLTYFQNEAQLEKSRLLSDRFSAERPKGSFSTLEIQRTEQGDSAMYLCASSLGTGGWGQPQHFGDGTRLSIL.

In this sample, this clonotype turned up many times. The genes are TRBV12-3 or TRBV12-4 and TRBJ1-2; 8 bases agree with TRBD1. The CDR3 contains 13 residues. Losses at the gene ends were 4 bases for V and 8 bases for J; bases not matched to a gene: 6. The CDR3 is CASSSRSGGGYTF. CDR3 sequence (DNA): TGTGCCAGCAGTTCACGATCAGGGGGCGGCTACACCTTC.

The rearrangement links TRBV2 to TRBJ1-4; D not certain. Trimming pared 4 bases from V and 1 base from J, leaving 4 bases between. The length of the CDR3 is 13 residues. Germline V gene data show CDR1 as SNHLY and CDR2 as FYNNEI. The CDR3 here is CASSAVTNEKLFF. In nucleotides, the CDR3 is TGTGCCAGCAGTGCTGTAACTAATGAAAAACTGTTTTTT.